This passage covers 20 T cell receptor beta chains from one sample sequenced in a study of T cells in localized non-small cell lung cancer. Clones were read by immunoSEQ multiplex PCR, and TCRdb kept only the in-frame ones, dropping some. The sample includes fewer than 35,000 clones, roughly nine tenths of them seen just once. The sample here was PBMCs, taken before any cancer treatment. Receptors were obtained from a man between 35 and 75 years old with stage II lung adenocarcinoma.

Regarding this clone: Additional DNA sequences in this sample encode the identical CDR3. The J gene is TRBJ1-1, the V gene TRBV27, with unresolved D. V lost 1 base to trimming and J lost 1 base, with 4 bases between them. The CDR3 spans 13 residues. The V gene's germline CDR1 is MNHEY and CDR2 SMNVEV (reference sequence). CDR3 protein: CASSLLSNTEAFF. The CDR3, as DNA: TGTGCCAGCAGTTTATTATCGAACACTGAAGCTTTCTTT.

The CDR3 sequence is CATSRFGVNTQYF. CDR3 in DNA: TGTGCCACCAGCAGGTTCGGCGTAAATACGCAGTATTTT. V usage is TRBV15 and J usage is TRBJ2-3; D is ambiguous. The CDR3 spans 13 residues. With 3 bases removed from V and 7 bases from J, the gap between germline ends came to 11 bases. Germline CDR1 reads LNHNV; CDR2 reads YYDKDF (reference sequence). Variable domain in full (rest from reference TRBV15 and TRBJ2-3): DAMVIQNPRYQVTQFGKPVTLSCSQTLNHNVMYWYQQKSSQAPKLLFHYYDKDFNNEADTPDNFQSRRPNTSFCFLDIRSPGLGDTAMYLCATSRFGVNTQYFGPGTRLTVL.

The gene calls are TRBV30 and TRBJ1-2, with unresolved D. The CDR3 has 12 residues. V was clipped by 0 bases and J by 8 bases, with 10 bases between them. The germline V gene encodes CDR1 GTSNPN and CDR2 SVGIG (reference sequence). CDR3 sequence (DNA): TGTGCCTGGAGTGTATCCGGGCGAGGCTACACCTTC. It yields the protein CAWSVSGRGYTF.

This clone was counted once. V gene TRBV27 combines with J gene TRBJ2-1; TRBD2 agrees at 7 bases. The CDR3 loop spans 17 amino acids. The germline V gene has CDR1 MNHEY and CDR2 SMNVEV (reference sequence). J was trimmed by 4 bases and V by 3 bases; bases with no gene match: 12. The CDR3 here is CASSFSSWRENYNEQFF. The DNA for the CDR3 is TGTGCCAGCAGTTTCTCCTCTTGGCGGGAGAATTACAATGAGCAGTTCTTC.

The chain uses TRBV4-2 and TRBJ2-5; 11 bases fit TRBD2. The CDR3 spans 15 residues. V shed 0 bases, J shed 5 bases, and the junction held 2 bases outside the gene matches. CDR1 and CDR2 (germline): LGHNA, YNFKEQ. The CDR3 protein is CASSQESSGRETQYF. The CDR3 region has the DNA TGTGCCAGCAGCCAAGAGTCTAGCGGGAGGGAGACCCAGTACTTC.

This clone was recorded only once. The genes are TRBV2 and TRBJ1-5; 7 bases align to TRBD1. Losses at the gene ends were 4 bases for V and 11 bases for J; bases not matched to a gene: 8. The CDR3 runs 13 residues. Germline V gives CDR1 SNHLY, CDR2 FYNNEI. The CDR3, as DNA: TGTGCCAGCAGTGTACCCGGGACAGCAGCCCAGCATTTT. It specifies CASSVPGTAAQHF.

This rearrangement joins TRBV25-1 to TRBJ2-7, with 13 bases lining up with TRBD2. The germline V gene encodes CDR1 MGHDK and CDR2 SYGVNS. The length of the CDR3 is 17 residues. Germline trimming cut 4 bases from V and 5 bases from J; bases unmatched to any gene: 11. CDR3 DNA sequence: TGTGCCAGCAGTGCCAGGACTAGCGGGAGACTGAAACACGAGCAGTACTTC. Translation: CASSARTSGRLKHEQYF.

A single count supports this clone. The chain recombines TRBV27 with TRBJ1-2; D is undetermined. The length of the CDR3 is 13 residues. V lost 5 bases, J lost 2 bases, and 9 bases lay in between. Germline CDR1 reads MNHEY; CDR2 reads SMNVEV (reference sequence). CDR3 nucleotides: TGTGCCAGCAGTCTGTCTTTCAACTATGGCTACACCTTC. Its translation is CASSLSFNYGYTF.

The chain carries TRBV27 and TRBJ1-6; D is ambiguous. This CDR3 region has 13 residues. Germline lookup yields CDR1 MNHEY and CDR2 SMNVEV (reference sequence). Trimming removed 7 bases from V and 3 bases from J, with 7 bases in between. The CDR3 sequence: CASTDDYNSPLHF. CDR3 coding DNA: TGTGCCAGCACAGACGACTATAATTCACCCCTCCACTTT.

This chain connects TRBV28 to TRBJ1-1; TRBD1 might be the D (5 bases). The CDR3 contains 18 residues. Germline CDR1 and CDR2: MDHEN and SYDVKM. V was trimmed by 2 bases and J by 4 bases, leaving 23 bases between them. DNA of the CDR3: TGTGCCAGCAGTTTAACTCTCGGTCAGGGTCGGCAGAGCACTGAAGCTTTCTTT. This sequence encodes CASSLTLGQGRQSTEAFF.

This chain uses TRBV4-2 with TRBJ1-4; 11 positions match TRBD1. CDR1 is LGHNA and CDR2 is YNFKEQ in the germline V gene. V shed 4 bases, J shed 9 bases, and the junction held 13 bases outside the gene matches. The CDR3 spans 17 residues. The CDR3 DNA reads TGTGCCAGCAGCCGTACCGGGACAGGGGGGGAGGGCAAAAAACTGTTTTTT. Protein: CASSRTGTGGEGKKLFF.

V gene TRBV7-9 combines with J gene TRBJ2-1, with no clear D. V lost 4 bases and J 5 bases, leaving 12 bases between the germline ends. The CDR3 is made up of 14 amino acids. Per germline, CDR1 SEHNR and CDR2 FQNEAQ (reference sequence). CDR3 sequence reads: CASSSTADHNEQFF. In nucleotides, the CDR3 is TGTGCCAGCAGCTCCACAGCAGATCACAATGAGCAGTTCTTC.

V and J are TRBV7-3 and TRBJ1-2; 10 bases map to TRBD1. CDR1 is SGHTA, CDR2 FQGTGA, per germline. The junction had 5 bases not matched to a gene; V was cut back by 5 bases and J by 5 bases. This CDR3 region has 14 residues. This chain's CDR3 is CASSPRGQGYGYTF. CDR3 DNA: TGTGCCAGCAGCCCAAGGGGACAGGGGTATGGCTACACCTTC.

The chain has TRBV7-2 and TRBJ1-1; D is unresolved. V was clipped by 2 bases and J by 4 bases, with 8 bases between them. The CDR3 runs 13 residues. The V gene's germline CDR1 is SGHTA and CDR2 FQGNSA. CDR3 sequence reads: CASSLFMGTEAFF. Written as DNA, the CDR3 is TGTGCCAGCAGCTTATTTATGGGCACTGAAGCTTTCTTT. The variable domain in full, completed from reference TRBV7-2 and TRBJ1-1, reads GAGVSQSPSNKVTEKGKDVELRCDPISGHTALYWYRQSLGQGLEFLIYFQGNSAPDKSGLPSDRFSAERTGGSVSTLTIQRTQQEDSAVYLCASSLFMGTEAFFGQGTRLTVV.

On this clone itself: The same CDR3 can be traced to other DNA sequences in this sample. The chain uses TRBV6-1 and TRBJ2-7; possibly TRBD2 for D (5 bases). The V and J ends lost 5 bases and 3 bases respectively, with 11 bases between them. CDR3 length equals 13 residues. The V gene's germline CDR1 is MNHNS and CDR2 SASEGT. The CDR3 DNA is TGTGCCAGCAGTTCAGAGGGAAGCTACGAGCAGTACTTC. Amino acids: CASSSEGSYEQYF.

The gene calls are TRBV5-1 and TRBJ2-3; D possibly corresponds to TRBD2 (6 bases). Germline CDR1 SGHRS, CDR2 YFSETQ. CDR3 length equals 14 residues. Trimming left V 0 bases short and J 6 bases short, with 11 bases between. The CDR3 DNA reads TGCGCCAGCAGCTTGGGGAGGGATTGGGATACGCAGTATTTT. Its protein is CASSLGRDWDTQYF.

The chain is built from TRBV7-9 and TRBJ2-3; the match to TRBD1 covers 10 bases. This CDR3 contains 17 residues. Trimming took 6 bases from V and 3 from J; bases not matched to a gene: 12. Germline V gene lookup returns CDR1 SEHNR and CDR2 FQNEAQ (reference sequence). The CDR3 here is CASSPSGTGALTDTQYF. The CDR3 region has the DNA TGTGCCAGCAGTCCATCCGGGACAGGGGCCCTGACAGATACGCAGTATTTT.

This chain links TRBV5-1 with TRBJ2-7, with D perhaps matching TRBD2 (5 bases). Germline-derived CDR1 and CDR2 are SGHRS and YFSETQ. The CDR3 spans 14 residues. V was pared by 0 bases and J by 7 bases, with 14 bases between. The CDR3 DNA is TGCGCCAGCAGCTTGGACGGGAACTTCGGGGAGCAGTACTTC. Protein product: CASSLDGNFGEQYF.

The gene calls are TRBV4-3 and TRBJ2-1, with 11 positions matching TRBD1. V was clipped by 0 bases and J by 8 bases; unmatched bases: 6. This CDR3 region has 16 residues. CDR1 and CDR2 from the germline V gene are LGHNA and YSLEER. CDR3 nucleotide sequence: TGCGCCAGCAGCCAAGAGATTTCGGGACAGGGGGATGAGCAGTTCTTC. Amino acids: CASSQEISGQGDEQFF.

V is TRBV28 and J is TRBJ2-4; TRBD1 matches 8 bases. From germline, CDR1 is MDHEN and CDR2 SYDVKM. The CDR3 runs 14 residues. J was trimmed by 7 bases and V by 6 bases; bases with no gene match: 8. The CDR3 nucleotides are TGTGCCAGCAGGAATCAGGGGGCGTATAACATTCAGTACTTC. This sequence encodes CASRNQGAYNIQYF.